Presented here are 10 T cell receptor beta chains from one specimen sequenced in a study of blood T cell repertoires in COVID-19. Using immunoSEQ multiplex PCR, the repertoire was profiled, and TCRdb retains in-frame clones only, with some absent. Of over 150,000 clones listed, roughly 80% are singletons. Sequencing was done on a sample of peripheral blood. The origin of the receptors is a man at least 80 years old with acute or convalescent COVID-19.

V usage is TRBV7-2 and J usage is TRBJ2-1, with 9 bases aligning to TRBD2. This CDR3 has 15 residues. J lost 6 bases, V lost 1 base, and 4 bases had no gene match. Germline loops: CDR1 SGHTA, CDR2 FQGNSA. The CDR3 loop is CASSLGRGGRNEQFF. Written as DNA, the CDR3 is TGTGCCAGCAGCTTAGGGCGGGGGGGCCGCAATGAGCAGTTCTTC. Based on the CDR3 plus reference TRBV7-2 and TRBJ2-1, the full variable domain is GAGVSQSPSNKVTEKGKDVELRCDPISGHTALYWYRQSLGQGLEFLIYFQGNSAPDKSGLPSDRFSAERTGGSVSTLTIQRTQQEDSAVYLCASSLGRGGRNEQFFGPGTRLTVL.

This clone was found once. The rearrangement joins TRBV11-2 to TRBJ2-2, with D uncertain. There are 15 residues in the CDR3. Germline CDR1 SGHAT, CDR2 FQNNGV. Trimming removed 5 bases at V and 6 bases at J, with 16 bases between. The CDR3 DNA sequence: TGTGCCAGCAGCGCACAAACCTCACGTTCCGGGGAGCTGTTTTTT. Amino acid sequence: CASSAQTSRSGELFF.

The V gene is TRBV25-1, the J gene TRBJ1-4; no clear D. Between the trimmed V and J ends, which lost 7 bases and 8 bases, there was a span of 17 bases. The CDR3 sequence is 14 residues long. Germline V lookup: CDR1 MGHDK, CDR2 SYGVNS. For the CDR3, the DNA is TGTGCCAGCACCGCGGGTGCCGCCTGGGAAAAACTGTTTTTT. Protein sequence: CASTAGAAWEKLFF.

The J gene is TRBJ2-5, the V gene TRBV9; 10 bases are a match to TRBD2. Germline CDR1 SGDLS, CDR2 YYNGEE. This CDR3 spans 16 amino acids. Losses at the gene ends were 1 base for V and 1 base for J; bases not matched to a gene: 4. CDR3 protein: CASSVLSGGLQETQYF. The CDR3, as DNA: TGTGCCAGCAGCGTACTTAGCGGGGGGCTCCAAGAGACCCAGTACTTC.

This clone was seen more than once but under ten times. The chain joins TRBV12-3 or TRBV12-4 to TRBJ2-5; TRBD1 might be the D (5 bases). The germline V and J ends were trimmed by 6 bases and 3 bases, with 11 bases remaining between them. CDR3 length: 13 amino acids. The CDR3 coding sequence is TGTGCCAGCAGCCAGCAACAGGAAGAGACCCAGTACTTC. It is translated as CASSQQQEETQYF.

This chain uses TRBV20-1 with TRBJ2-1, with no clear D. The CDR3 length is 11 residues. V dropped 1 base and J dropped 7 bases, with 5 bases sitting between them. Germline V gene lookup returns CDR1 DFQATT and CDR2 SNEGSKA (reference sequence). The CDR3: CSARGRNEQFF. CDR3 sequence (DNA): TGCAGTGCTAGAGGTCGGAATGAGCAGTTCTTC.

The chain joins TRBV30 to TRBJ1-6; TRBD1 matches 8 bases. The V gene end was trimmed by 4 bases and the J gene end by 7 bases; junction bases not matched to a gene: 3. The V gene's germline CDR1 is GTSNPN and CDR2 SVGIG (reference sequence). The CDR3 has 13 residues. DNA of the CDR3: TGTGCCTGGATGGGACAGGCGAATTCACCCCTCCACTTT. The encoded protein is CAWMGQANSPLHF.

V is TRBV18 and J is TRBJ2-3, with TRBD2 matching 9 bases. Trimming cost V 3 bases and J 6 bases; bases outside gene matches: 4. The CDR3 is made up of 14 amino acids. Looked up from germline, CDR1 is KGHSH and CDR2 is LQKENI. CDR3 amino acids: CASSPASGVDTQYF. The CDR3 bases are TGTGCCAGCTCACCGGCTAGCGGGGTGGATACGCAGTATTTT.

The chain joins TRBV3-1 (or the pseudogene TRBV3-2) to TRBJ1-5, with 8 bases identical to TRBD1. After removal of 4 bases from V and 0 bases from J, the junction contained 2 bases not matched to a gene. The length of the CDR3 is 15 residues. Germline V gives CDR1 LGHDT, CDR2 YNNKEL (reference sequence). For the CDR3, the DNA is TGTGCCAGCAGCCCCGGACAGGGTAGCAATCAGCCCCAGCATTTT. Its translation: CASSPGQGSNQPQHF.

This clone was detected only once. The chain is built from TRBV7-9 and TRBJ2-1; the D is unclear. Germline assignment: CDR1 SEHNR and CDR2 FQNEAQ (reference sequence). The V end was cut by 5 bases, the J end by 6 bases, with 8 bases between. The CDR3 runs 12 residues. The CDR3 is CASSPLPNEQFF. CDR3 nucleotide sequence: TGTGCCAGCAGCCCCCTCCCCAATGAGCAGTTCTTC.